One TCR beta chain is described in this entry. As yet, its antigen is unknown. The data were taken from a study of cytomegalovirus exposure and HLA in healthy donors. Whole-study context: The early release's HLA-typed donors yielded approximately 81 million unique TCRs. The study placed around 85% of its approximately 430 genotyped donors in the Caucasian-associated ancestry cluster.

Germline V gene data show CDR1 as ENHRY and CDR2 as SYGVKD. Trimming left V 6 bases short and J 5 bases short, with 14 bases between. The CDR3 totals 13 residues. Study-wide results and caveats: Based on reports, TCR beta sequences accurately predicted HLA-A and HLA-B alleles for most subjects. Reports showed the classifier diagnosing cytomegalovirus status with high specificity and sensitivity.

The PCR used 60 Vbeta and 13 Jbeta primers. Sequencing used immunoSEQ multiplex PCR; TCRdb keeps in-frame clones, though not all of them. The table records some 100,000 clones, about 79% of them present only once. The origin of this receptor is a female donor in good health and CMV-seropositive. Specimen: PBMCs. The chain combines TRBV10-3 with TRBJ2-7, with D possibly TRBD2 on 7 matching bases. The CDR3 is CAIRRGGGDEQYF. Here the CDR3 DNA reads TGTGCCATCAGGAGGGGAGGGGGAGACGAGCAGTACTTC.